These 11 T cell receptor beta chains originate from one sample sequenced in a study of shared clonotypes between healthy human individuals. Assay: immunoSEQ multiplex PCR; the TCRdb copy retains only in-frame clones and omits some. The profile shows 1.5 million to 2.5 million clones, less than 95% of them singletons. CD45RO-negative, CCR7-selected cells formed the naive CD8 fraction, which excluded terminally differentiated effector memory CD45RA+ cells. Sequencing input: naive CD8+ T cells sorted from blood. Receptors were obtained from a man younger than 30 in good health.

About this clone: In the same sample, other DNA sequences code for this CDR3. The CDR3 sequence: CASSQGGSGANVLTF. For the CDR3, the DNA is TGTGCCAGCAGCCAAGGAGGATCTGGGGCCAACGTCCTGACTTTC. The V and J genes are TRBV7-9 and TRBJ2-6; TRBD2 is a possible D gene (5 bases). Germline V CDR1 and CDR2: SEHNR, FQNEAQ (reference sequence). There are 15 residues in the CDR3. V lost 5 bases to trimming and J lost 1 base, with 9 bases between them.

The chain carries TRBV27 and TRBJ1-1; 7 bases line up with TRBD1. The CDR3 runs to 17 residues. Germline assignment: CDR1 MNHEY and CDR2 SMNVEV (reference sequence). V was pared by 4 bases and J by 0 bases, with 11 bases of the junction left unmatched. CDR3 in amino acids: CASSSSTGWMMNTEAFF. The CDR3 DNA follows: TGTGCCAGCAGTTCGTCGACAGGGTGGATGATGAACACTGAAGCTTTCTTT.

The V gene is TRBV2, the J gene TRBJ2-5, with 10 nucleotides matching TRBD2. The germline CDR1 and CDR2 sequences are SNHLY and FYNNEI. V shed 6 bases and J 5 bases; nucleotides not matched to a gene: 21. The CDR3 totals 19 residues. The CDR3, as DNA: TGTGCCAGCAGCGTCGACTCGGGGGCTAGCGGGAGCTCATGGGAGACCCAGTACTTC. It is translated as CASSVDSGASGSSWETQYF.

The chain is built from TRBV9 and TRBJ2-7; 7 nucleotides match TRBD2. Germline CDR1 and CDR2: SGDLS and YYNGEE. The CDR3 runs 15 residues. J gave up 3 bases and V 0 bases, and 6 bases lay outside the gene matches. The CDR3 protein is CASSVGAGKDYEQYF. CDR3 coding DNA: TGTGCCAGCAGCGTAGGAGCGGGGAAGGACTACGAGCAGTACTTC.

The chain is built from TRBV2 and TRBJ2-2; the match to TRBD2 covers 11 bases. The CDR3 has 16 residues. The germline V gene has CDR1 SNHLY and CDR2 FYNNEI. V lost 7 bases to trimming and J lost 5 bases; unmatched junction nucleotides: 9. CDR3: CASTGTSGLDTGELFF. CDR3 DNA sequence: TGTGCCAGCACTGGGACTAGCGGTTTGGATACCGGGGAGCTGTTTTTT.

The chain links TRBV7-6 to TRBJ2-2, with no clear D. V was shortened by 4 bases and J by 0 bases, with 9 bases between the two germline ends. The CDR3 length is 15 residues. Germline loops: CDR1 SGHVS, CDR2 FNYEAQ. This chain's CDR3 is CASSYKVANTGELFF. CDR3 bases: TGTGCCAGCAGCTACAAGGTCGCGAACACCGGGGAGCTGTTTTTT.

The CDR3, as DNA: TGCGCCAGTGGGGGTGGGACAGAGACCCAGTACTTC. It translates to CASGGGTETQYF. The rearrangement joins TRBV10-2 to TRBJ2-5, with D perhaps matching TRBD1 or TRBD2 (5 bases each). The CDR3 has 12 amino acids. Trimming removed 9 bases from V and 4 bases from J, with 12 bases in between. CDR1 is WSHSY and CDR2 is SAAADI in the germline V gene.

The chain joins TRBV7-3 to TRBJ1-3; 8 nucleotides line up with TRBD1. The CDR3 spans 15 residues. Per the germline V gene, CDR1 is SGHTA and CDR2 is FQGTGA. V trimming: 5 bases; J trimming: 2 bases; junction bases outside the gene matches: 5. CDR3 nucleotide sequence: TGTGCCAGCAGCCCTCAGGGACAGGCTGGAAACACCATATATTTT. This sequence encodes CASSPQGQAGNTIYF. Full variable domain (remainder filled in from reference TRBV7-3 and TRBJ1-3): GAGVSQTPSNKVTEKGKYVELRCDPISGHTALYWYRQSLGQGPEFLIYFQGTGAADDSGLPNDRFFAVRPEGSVSTLKIQRTERGDSAVYLCASSPQGQAGNTIYFGEGSWLTVV.

This clone is a singleton in its sample. Other DNA sequences within the sample encode an identical CDR3. The chain has TRBV11-2 and TRBJ2-7, with 7 bases lining up with TRBD2. The CDR3 consists of 13 residues. CDR1 SGHAT and CDR2 FQNNGV come from the germline V gene. V shed 4 bases and J 2 bases; nucleotides not matched to a gene: 2. The CDR3 here is CASSWEGAYEQYF. DNA for the CDR3: TGTGCCAGCAGCTGGGAGGGCGCCTACGAGCAGTACTTC.

This chain joins TRBV2 and TRBJ2-1; 13 bases are shared with TRBD2. The J segment lost 7 bases and the V segment lost 6 bases, leaving 6 bases of the junction unmatched. The CDR3 spans 15 residues. CDR1 is SNHLY, CDR2 FYNNEI, per germline. The CDR3 nucleotides read TGTGCCAGCAGCGGGACTAGCGGGGCGGGGAATGAGCAGTTCTTC. It specifies CASSGTSGAGNEQFF.

The genes are TRBV2 and TRBJ2-3, with D possibly being TRBD1 (5 bases). V dropped 3 bases and J dropped 4 bases, with 11 bases sitting between them. The CDR3 runs to 14 residues. In germline, CDR1 is SNHLY, CDR2 FYNNEI. The CDR3 DNA is TGTGCCAGCAGTGAGGCAGGGCTCCCAGATACGCAGTATTTT. It translates to CASSEAGLPDTQYF.